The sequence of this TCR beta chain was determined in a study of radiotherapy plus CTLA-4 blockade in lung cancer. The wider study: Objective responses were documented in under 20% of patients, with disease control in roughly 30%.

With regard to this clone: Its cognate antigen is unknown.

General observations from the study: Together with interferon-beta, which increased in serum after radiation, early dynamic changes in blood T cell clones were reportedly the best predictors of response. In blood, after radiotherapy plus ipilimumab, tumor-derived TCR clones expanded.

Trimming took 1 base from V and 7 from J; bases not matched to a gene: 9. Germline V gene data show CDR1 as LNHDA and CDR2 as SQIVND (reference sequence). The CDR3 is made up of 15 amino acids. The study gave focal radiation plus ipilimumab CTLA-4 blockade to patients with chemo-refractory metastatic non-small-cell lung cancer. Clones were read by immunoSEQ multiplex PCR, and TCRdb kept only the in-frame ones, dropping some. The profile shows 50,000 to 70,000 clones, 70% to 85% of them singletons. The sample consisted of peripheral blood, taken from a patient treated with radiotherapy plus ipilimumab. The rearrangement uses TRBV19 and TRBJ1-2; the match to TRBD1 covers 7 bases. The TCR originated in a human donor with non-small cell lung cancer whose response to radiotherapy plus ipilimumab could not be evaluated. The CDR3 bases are TGTGCCAGTAGTATAGGTTCGACAGGGTTATCTGGCTACACCTTC. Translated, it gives CASSIGSTGLSGYTF.